This T cell receptor (beta chain) originates from a study of T cell responses to AZD1222 COVID-19 vaccine. This CDR3 comprises 15 residues. V lost 5 bases and J 13 bases, leaving 21 bases between the germline ends. Germline V CDR1 and CDR2: SGHTA, FQGNSA. Study findings and constraints: Donors in the cohort were predominantly white British and more often female, and clonal diversity was possibly underestimated. Only after the peak T cell response were repertoires sampled. As reported, nearly half of all spike-specific TCRs target variant regions that are unmutated.

The repertoire was sequenced with immunoSEQ multiplex PCR; TCRdb's copy has only in-frame clones and lacks some. The sample shows some 130,000 clones, approximately 87% of them seen only once. In the case of this clone: Its specificity is not known.

This chain links TRBV7-2 with TRBJ1-6; tentative D call: TRBD1 (5 bases). Specimen: peripheral blood, collected on day 0 of AZD1222 vaccination. The sequence came from an adult in good health. The CDR3 nucleotides are TGTGCCAGCAGCATGCCCGGGACTCCTCTGGTGCCCCTCCACTTT. Its translation is CASSMPGTPLVPLHF.